This T cell receptor beta chain is drawn from a study of CD8 T cells in ankylosing spondylitis. TCRdb ran MiXCR on the 5' RACE reads and lists one entry per CDR3 protein. The table has 150,000 to 200,000 distinct CDR3 sequences, about 18% seen once; the top ten hold around 4.7%. This clonotype was recorded many times. Trimming took 4 bases from V and 5 from J, leaving 18 bases between them. The length of the CDR3 is 15 residues. Germline V gives CDR1 DFQATT, CDR2 SNEGSKA (reference sequence). The receptor's source is a male donor aged 5 to 30 with ankylosing spondylitis or in good health (not recorded which). The chain uses TRBV20-1 and TRBJ1-5, with a possible D match to TRBD1 (5 bases). Source material: blood, either unsorted or a sorted T cell fraction (not recorded which). The CDR3 sequence: CSAKGSTDDDQPQHF. The CDR3 DNA follows: TGCAGTGCTAAGGGGTCGACGGACGATGATCAGCCCCAGCATTTT.